This TCR beta chain was documented in a study of blood T cell repertoires in COVID-19. Whole-study context: From the United States, Italy and Spain came samples of acute and convalescent COVID-19. PBMCs, B-cell-depleted T cells, or T cells were the source of the cDNA or gDNA that made up the material.

TCRdb's table, derived via immunoSEQ multiplex PCR, lists solely in-frame clones and lacks some. The table shows around 250,000 clones, with roughly four fifths occurring only once. The CDR3 covers 16 residues. The J segment lost 9 bases and the V segment lost 0 bases, leaving 7 bases of the junction unmatched. The germline V gene has CDR1 LNHDA and CDR2 SQIVND (reference sequence). This rearrangement joins TRBV19 to TRBJ2-1; TRBD2 agrees at 11 bases. The TCR originated in a man aged 25-40 years with acute COVID-19. Sequencing was done on a sample of PBMCs or T cells enriched from blood (not recorded which). CDR3 coding DNA: TGTGCCAGTAGTATAGATCTAGCGGGGGGAAGGATTGAGCAGTTCTTC. Its translation: CASSIDLAGGRIEQFF.